This T cell receptor beta chain was retrieved from a study of beta chain features in type 1 diabetes. Comment on this clone: Its antigen is undetermined.

Study conclusions and caveats: Moderately but significantly shorter TCRB CDR3s were found in Type 1 diabetes patients in all four CD4+ subsets.

Per the germline V gene, CDR1 is SGHNT and CDR2 is YYREEE (reference sequence). The CDR3 spans 15 residues. Between the trimmed V and J ends, which lost 4 bases and 4 bases, there was a span of 17 bases. One heparinised draw of blood, averaging around 120 mL, came from each donor. TCRB transcripts that were expressed got sequenced, as all of the isolated RNA had been reverse transcribed. This table comes from immunoSEQ multiplex PCR, and its TCRdb copy is limited to in-frame clones, with some not included. The sample carries under 300,000 clones, 24% recorded once. The V call is TRBV5-4, the J call TRBJ1-2, with a tentative D call TRBD1 (5 bases). The clonotype was recovered from a young woman with type 1 diabetes. Sequenced material: naive CD4+ T cells from blood. The CDR3 DNA sequence: TGTGCCAGCAGCCCGCAAGATTTACAGGCCTATGGCTACACCTTC. Translation gives CASSPQDLQAYGYTF.